The rows below give T cell receptor beta chains drawn from one sample of a study of blood T cells in healthy people across ages. TCRdb re-called the 5' RACE reads through MiXCR, storing one row per CDR3 protein. The data show roughly 1.4 million distinct CDR3 sequences, around 59% seen once. Sequencing input: blood. Receptors originate from a man aged 18 to 30 in good health. Each CDR3 is given with its conserved first and last residue. A D gene is named only where the DNA matches it firmly. Expanded clones are given a class, and other clones once, few, many or no size at all.

V: TRBV20-1; J: TRBJ2-1; size: few; D: TRBD2; CDR3: CSASYSGRAANEQFF; DNA: TGCAGTGCTAGCTATAGCGGGAGGGCCGCGAATGAGCAGTTCTTC
V: TRBV20-1; J: TRBJ2-5; size: NA; D: TRBD1; CDR3: CSAPTGGYETQYF; DNA: TGCAGTGCCCCGACAGGGGGCTACGAGACCCAGTACTTC
V: TRBV7-2; J: TRBJ2-7; size: once; D: TRBD1; CDR3: CASSFRGTGGYEQYF; DNA: TGTGCCAGCAGCTTTCGTGGGACAGGGGGCTACGAGCAGTACTTC
V: TRBV7-2; J: TRBJ2-3; size: NA; D: TRBD2; CDR3: CASSLSGRRGDTQYF; DNA: TGTGCCAGCAGTCTTAGCGGGAGGCGGGGAGATACGCAGTATTTT
V: TRBV29-1; J: TRBJ2-5; size: NA; D: TRBD1; CDR3: CSARDRSLSNSYNEQYF; DNA: TGCAGCGCTCGGGACAGATCCCTTTCAAACTCCTACAATGAGCAGTACTTC
V: TRBV30; J: TRBJ2-1; size: NA; D: NA; CDR3: CAWSRVGNEQFF; DNA: TGTGCCTGGAGTAGGGTAGGCAATGAGCAGTTCTTC
V: TRBV11-2; J: TRBJ2-7; size: NA; D: TRBD1; CDR3: CASSLDPSDRGFYEQYF; DNA: TGTGCCAGCAGCTTAGATCCCTCAGACAGGGGGTTCTACGAGCAGTACTTC
V: TRBV2; J: TRBJ1-5; size: NA; D: NA; CDR3: CASEGVSSVDQPQHF; DNA: TGTGCCAGCGAAGGCGTCTCCTCTGTGGATCAGCCCCAGCATTTT
V: TRBV12-5; J: TRBJ2-3; size: NA; D: NA; CDR3: CASGVYSGADTQYF; DNA: TGTGCTAGTGGGGTCTACTCGGGGGCAGATACGCAGTATTTT
V: TRBV4-2; J: TRBJ2-3; size: NA; D: TRBD2; CDR3: CASSQDGRGETDTQYF; DNA: TGTGCCAGCAGCCAAGATGGACGGGGGGAGACAGATACGCAGTATTTT
V: TRBV27; J: TRBJ2-7; size: once; D: TRBD1; CDR3: CASSLSTGLPYEQYF; DNA: TGTGCCAGCAGTTTATCGACAGGGCTCCCCTACGAGCAGTACTTC
V: TRBV6-6; J: TRBJ2-3; size: NA; D: NA; CDR3: CASRSDSPDTQYF; DNA: TGTGCCAGCAGGTCGGACAGTCCGGATACGCAGTATTTT
V: TRBV28; J: TRBJ2-7; size: NA; D: NA; CDR3: CASNLRGSHEQYF; DNA: TGTGCCAGCAATTTAAGAGGTTCCCACGAGCAGTACTTC
V: TRBV10-1; J: TRBJ2-7; size: NA; D: TRBD2; CDR3: CASREGLAVGDEQYF; DNA: TGCGCCAGCAGAGAGGGACTAGCAGTAGGCGACGAGCAGTACTTC
V: TRBV12-3/TRBV12-4; J: TRBJ2-7; size: NA; D: TRBD2; CDR3: CASSPLAGLIYEQYF; DNA: TGTGCCAGCAGTCCCCTAGCGGGACTCATTTACGAGCAGTACTTC
V: TRBV7-2; J: TRBJ2-7; size: NA; D: TRBD1; CDR3: CASSLFDRVYEQYF; DNA: TGTGCCAGCAGCTTATTCGACAGGGTCTACGAGCAGTACTTC
V: TRBV12-3/TRBV12-4; J: TRBJ2-1; size: NA; D: TRBD2; CDR3: CASSSPGTGGLETQFF; DNA: TGTGCCAGCAGCTCTCCCGGGACGGGGGGGTTAGAGACCCAGTTCTTC
V: TRBV12-3/TRBV12-4; J: TRBJ2-5; size: NA; D: NA; CDR3: CASSFGREETQYF; DNA: TGTGCCAGCAGTTTCGGCAGAGAAGAGACCCAGTACTTC
V: TRBV5-1; J: TRBJ2-7; size: NA; D: NA; CDR3: CASSFIGTLSSYEQYF; DNA: TGCGCTAGCAGCTTCATCGGGACGCTCAGCTCCTACGAGCAGTACTTC
V: TRBV4-1; J: TRBJ2-1; size: NA; D: NA; CDR3: CASSKGGNEQFF; DNA: TGCGCCAGCAGTAAGGGGGGGAATGAGCAGTTCTTC
V: TRBV5-6; J: TRBJ1-1; size: NA; D: NA; CDR3: CASSLGPGSRTEAFF; DNA: TGTGCCAGCAGCTTGGGCCCAGGTTCGAGAACTGAAGCTTTCTTT
V: TRBV20-1; J: TRBJ2-3; size: once; D: TRBD2; CDR3: CSARGLADGTDTQYF; DNA: TGCAGTGCTAGGGGACTAGCGGATGGAACAGATACGCAGTATTTT
V: TRBV14; J: TRBJ1-2; size: NA; D: NA; CDR3: CASSQEGRRGFSMSGYTF; DNA: TGTGCCAGCAGCCAAGAAGGGCGAAGAGGATTCAGCATGTCCGGCTACACCTTC
V: TRBV27; J: TRBJ2-7; size: few; D: NA; CDR3: CASSLFGPGESTYEQYF; DNA: TGTGCCAGCAGTTTGTTTGGTCCAGGGGAGAGCACCTACGAGCAGTACTTC
V: TRBV12-3/TRBV12-4; J: TRBJ2-1; size: NA; D: TRBD2; CDR3: CASSLLIAGGGNNEQFF; DNA: TGTGCCAGCAGTCTACTCATAGCGGGAGGGGGAAACAATGAGCAGTTCTTC
V: TRBV20-1; J: TRBJ2-3; size: NA; D: NA; CDR3: CSASPPVWSPTDTQYF; DNA: TGCAGTGCTTCTCCCCCCGTATGGTCCCCCACAGATACGCAGTATTTT
V: TRBV3-1; J: TRBJ2-7; size: NA; D: NA; CDR3: CASSTTGWNEQYF; DNA: TGTGCCAGCAGCACGACGGGATGGAACGAGCAGTACTTC
V: TRBV12-3/TRBV12-4; J: TRBJ1-2; size: NA; D: NA; CDR3: CASSAGFSYGYTF; DNA: TGTGCCAGCAGCGCAGGGTTCAGCTATGGCTACACCTTC
V: TRBV5-1; J: TRBJ2-1; size: NA; D: TRBD1; CDR3: CASGDSGQTYNEQFF; DNA: TGCGCCAGCGGCGATTCGGGACAGACCTACAATGAGCAGTTCTTC
V: TRBV29-1; J: TRBJ1-4; size: few; D: NA; CDR3: CSVRQRPNEKLFF; DNA: TGCAGCGTTCGCCAAAGACCTAATGAAAAACTGTTTTTT
V: TRBV7-2; J: TRBJ2-1; size: few; D: TRBD1; CDR3: CASSDRGPYNEQFF; DNA: TGTGCCAGCAGTGACAGGGGCCCCTACAATGAGCAGTTCTTC
V: TRBV15; J: TRBJ2-1; size: NA; D: NA; CDR3: CATSRAGDNEQFF; DNA: TGTGCCACGAGCCGGGCAGGGGACAATGAGCAGTTCTTC
V: TRBV25-1; J: TRBJ2-3; size: NA; D: TRBD2; CDR3: CASSEAGEDTQYF; DNA: TGTGCCAGCAGTGAGGCGGGGGAAGATACGCAGTATTTT
V: TRBV12-3/TRBV12-4; J: TRBJ2-2; size: NA; D: NA; CDR3: CASSIGPPGGELFF; DNA: TGTGCCAGCAGCATCGGTCCTCCGGGCGGGGAGCTGTTTTTT
V: TRBV20-1; J: TRBJ2-1; size: NA; D: NA; CDR3: CSATLDSSYNEQFF; DNA: TGCAGTGCTACCTTAGACAGCTCCTACAATGAGCAGTTCTTC
V: TRBV3-1; J: TRBJ2-5; size: NA; D: TRBD2; CDR3: CASSLVLAGLETQYF; DNA: TGTGCCAGCAGCCTAGTCCTAGCGGGCCTAGAGACCCAGTACTTC
V: TRBV20-1; J: TRBJ2-1; size: NA; D: NA; CDR3: CSASVPGQDNEQFF; DNA: TGCAGTGCTAGCGTACCAGGTCAAGACAATGAGCAGTTCTTC
V: TRBV3-1; J: TRBJ2-5; size: NA; D: NA; CDR3: CASSQDRRAVSLLYF; DNA: TGTGCCAGCAGCCAAGATCGGAGGGCGGTTTCGTTGTTGTACTTC
V: TRBV28; J: TRBJ2-2; size: NA; D: TRBD1; CDR3: CASRVTGGHGELFF; DNA: TGTGCCAGCAGAGTAACAGGGGGCCACGGGGAGCTGTTTTTT
V: TRBV20-1; J: TRBJ2-2; size: NA; D: TRBD1; CDR3: CSAGTDNTGELFF; DNA: TGCAGTGCGGGGACAGACAACACCGGGGAGCTGTTTTTT
V: TRBV4-1; J: TRBJ2-7; size: NA; D: NA; CDR3: CASSHGITEQYF; DNA: TGCGCCAGCAGCCATGGGATAACCGAGCAGTACTTC
V: TRBV12-3/TRBV12-4; J: TRBJ2-7; size: few; D: TRBD2; CDR3: CASRSSGGSYEQYF; DNA: TGTGCCAGCAGATCTAGCGGGGGGAGCTACGAGCAGTACTTC
V: TRBV2; J: TRBJ1-2; size: NA; D: NA; CDR3: CASSDRQAKEDGYTF; DNA: TGTGCCAGCAGTGATCGGCAGGCCAAAGAGGATGGCTACACCTTC
V: TRBV7-6; J: TRBJ2-1; size: NA; D: NA; CDR3: CASSLAYGNEQFF; DNA: TGTGCCAGCAGCTTAGCGTATGGTAATGAGCAGTTCTTC
V: TRBV10-3; J: TRBJ2-3; size: few; D: NA; CDR3: CAISESGGDTQYF; DNA: TGTGCCATCAGTGAGTCGGGCGGCGATACGCAGTATTTT
V: TRBV4-1; J: TRBJ2-1; size: few; D: NA; CDR3: CASSQGGFEQFF; DNA: TGCGCCAGCAGCCAAGGGGGATTTGAGCAGTTCTTC
V: TRBV15; J: TRBJ2-5; size: NA; D: TRBD2; CDR3: CATSRASGYGRGQETQYF; DNA: TGTGCCACCAGCAGAGCTAGCGGGTACGGGAGGGGGCAAGAGACCCAGTACTTC
V: TRBV28; J: TRBJ2-5; size: NA; D: NA; CDR3: CASSPVEVNPVETQYF; DNA: TGTGCCAGCAGTCCGGTAGAAGTAAACCCCGTGGAGACCCAGTACTTC
V: TRBV29-1; J: TRBJ2-3; size: many; D: NA; CDR3: CSVQGVGTDTQYF; DNA: TGCAGCGTCCAGGGAGTGGGCACAGATACGCAGTATTTT
V: TRBV27; J: TRBJ2-7; size: few; D: TRBD2; CDR3: CASSLIPGLGFEQYF; DNA: TGTGCCAGCAGTTTAATTCCGGGACTAGGCTTCGAGCAGTACTTC
V: TRBV6-6; J: TRBJ1-2; size: NA; D: NA; CDR3: CASSYSRDGNYGYTF; DNA: TGTGCCAGCAGTTATAGCAGGGACGGAAACTATGGCTACACCTTC
V: TRBV5-5; J: TRBJ1-4; size: NA; D: TRBD1; CDR3: CASSVGQGGKLFF; DNA: TGTGCCAGCAGTGTGGGACAGGGCGGAAAACTGTTTTTT
V: TRBV12-3/TRBV12-4; J: TRBJ2-5; size: NA; D: TRBD1; CDR3: CASSLGGTGIETQYF; DNA: TGTGCCAGCAGTTTGGGCGGGACAGGGATAGAGACCCAGTACTTC
V: TRBV6-2/TRBV6-3; J: TRBJ2-5; size: NA; D: TRBD1; CDR3: CASRKLQGQTMETQYF; DNA: TGTGCCAGCAGGAAACTCCAGGGACAGACTATGGAGACCCAGTACTTC
V: TRBV15; J: TRBJ2-7; size: NA; D: NA; CDR3: CATSRDQGYLYEQYF; DNA: TGTGCCACCAGCAGAGATCAGGGTTACCTTTACGAGCAGTACTTC
V: TRBV7-9; J: TRBJ2-7; size: few; D: NA; CDR3: CASSQEVAGQNYEQYF; DNA: TGTGCCAGTAGCCAAGAGGTGGCGGGACAGAACTACGAGCAGTACTTC
V: TRBV4-2; J: TRBJ2-1; size: few; D: NA; CDR3: CASSQGPLISNEQFF; DNA: TGTGCCAGCAGCCAGGGACCCCTAATTTCCAATGAGCAGTTCTTC